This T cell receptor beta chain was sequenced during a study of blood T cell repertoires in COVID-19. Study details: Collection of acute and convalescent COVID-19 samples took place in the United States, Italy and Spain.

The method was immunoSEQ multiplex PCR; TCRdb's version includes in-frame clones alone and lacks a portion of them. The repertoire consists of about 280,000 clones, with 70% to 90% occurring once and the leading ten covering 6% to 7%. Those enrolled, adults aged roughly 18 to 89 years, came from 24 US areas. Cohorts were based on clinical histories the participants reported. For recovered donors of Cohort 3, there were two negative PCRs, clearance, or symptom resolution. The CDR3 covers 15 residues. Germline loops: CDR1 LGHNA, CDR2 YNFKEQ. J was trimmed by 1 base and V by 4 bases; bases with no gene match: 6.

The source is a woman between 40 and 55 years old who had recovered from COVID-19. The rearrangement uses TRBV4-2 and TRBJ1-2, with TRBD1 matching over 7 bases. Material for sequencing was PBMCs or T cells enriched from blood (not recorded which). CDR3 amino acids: CASSPRTGYNYGYTF. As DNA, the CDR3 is TGTGCCAGCAGCCCCCGGACAGGCTATAACTATGGCTACACCTTC.